This T cell receptor beta chain was observed in a study of CD8 T cells in ankylosing spondylitis. Notes on the study in general: A TCR beta motif of under ten highly homologous variants appeared characteristic of ankylosing spondylitis blood. The study looked at matched synovial fluid samples from ankylosing spondylitis patients. Disease-linked clones were reported to be significantly enriched there.

The CDR3 totals 11 residues. In germline, CDR1 is SGHRS, CDR2 YFSETQ. V was cut by 1 base and J by 9 bases, with 5 bases left in between. By quantitative 5'-RACE with molecular barcodes, the TCR beta libraries were made. Each CDR3 protein is one row after TCRdb ran MiXCR on the 5' RACE reads. The sample holds more than 500,000 distinct CDR3 sequences, approximately 5% seen once. This clonotype has a count of ten or more. Its cognate antigen is unknown. The source material was blood, either unsorted or a sorted T cell fraction (not recorded which). V usage is TRBV5-1 and J usage is TRBJ2-1; D not certain. The receptor was derived from a male donor with ankylosing spondylitis. CDR3 coding DNA: TGCGCCAGCAGCTTGAGTGCTGAGCAGTTCTTC. It yields the protein CASSLSAEQFF.